This T cell receptor (beta chain) was observed in a study of early T cells in non-severe SARS-CoV-2 infection. This CDR3 has 14 residues. Between the trimmed V and J ends, which lost 0 bases and 7 bases, there was a span of 13 bases. Germline assignment: CDR1 SGHRS and CDR2 YFSETQ. Researchers tagged individual cDNA molecules with unique molecular identifiers. TCRdb re-called the 5' RACE reads through MiXCR, storing one row per CDR3 protein. Here the sample spans more than 55,000 distinct CDR3 sequences, about 12% being singletons. The sequence derives from an adult who was a healthcare worker with PCR-confirmed SARS-CoV-2 infection or an uninfected control (not recorded which). The genes are TRBV5-1 and TRBJ1-1; D call uncertain. The specimen comprised whole blood, sampled at baseline. The CDR3 sequence is CASSLAVEGFEAFF. The CDR3 region has the DNA TGCGCCAGCAGCTTGGCGGTTGAAGGATTTGAAGCTTTCTTT.